This T cell receptor beta chain is drawn from a study of blood T cell repertoires in COVID-19. Assay: immunoSEQ multiplex PCR; the TCRdb copy retains only in-frame clones and omits some. The sample has about 100,000 clones; around 90% are singletons. V was pared by 3 bases and J by 4 bases, with 19 bases of the junction left unmatched. This CDR3 has 20 amino acids. Germline values: CDR1 KGHDR, CDR2 SFDVKD. The J gene is TRBJ1-2, the V gene TRBV24-1; 10 bases align to TRBD1. The clonotype originates from a human donor in a cohort sampled during active COVID-19. The source material was peripheral blood. The DNA of the CDR3 is TGTGCCACCAGTGATCCGACAGGGGGCGAGATGGGACCTCCGTCCTATGGCTACACCTTC. It translates to CATSDPTGGEMGPPSYGYTF.